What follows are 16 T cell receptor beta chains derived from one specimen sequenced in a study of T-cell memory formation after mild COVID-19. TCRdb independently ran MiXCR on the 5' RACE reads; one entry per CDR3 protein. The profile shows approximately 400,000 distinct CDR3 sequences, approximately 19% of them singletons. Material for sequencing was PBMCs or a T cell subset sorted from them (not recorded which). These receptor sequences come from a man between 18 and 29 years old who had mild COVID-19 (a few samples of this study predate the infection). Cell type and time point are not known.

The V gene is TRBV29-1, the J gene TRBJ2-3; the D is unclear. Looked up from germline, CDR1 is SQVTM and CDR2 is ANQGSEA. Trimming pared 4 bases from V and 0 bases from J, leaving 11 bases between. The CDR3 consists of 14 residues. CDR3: CSVVRDASTDTQYF. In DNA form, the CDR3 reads TGCAGCGTTGTTAGGGATGCTAGCACAGATACGCAGTATTTT.

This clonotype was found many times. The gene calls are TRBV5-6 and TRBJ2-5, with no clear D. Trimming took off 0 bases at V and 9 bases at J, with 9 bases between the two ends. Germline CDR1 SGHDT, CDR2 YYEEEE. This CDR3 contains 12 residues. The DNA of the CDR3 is TGTGCCAGCAGCTTGGTTTCCGATCCCCAGTACTTC. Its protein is CASSLVSDPQYF. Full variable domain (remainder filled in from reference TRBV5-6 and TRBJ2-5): DAGVTQSPTHLIKTRGQQVTLRCSPKSGHDTVSWYQQALGQGPQFIFQYYEEEERQRGNFPDRFSGHQFPNYSSELNVNALLLGDSALYLCASSLVSDPQYFGPGTRLLVL.

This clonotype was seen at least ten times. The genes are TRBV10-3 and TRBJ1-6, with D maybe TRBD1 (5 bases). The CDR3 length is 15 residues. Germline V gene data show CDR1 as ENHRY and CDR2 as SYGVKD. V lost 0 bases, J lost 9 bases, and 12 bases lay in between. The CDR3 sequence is CAISESGVPGSPLHF. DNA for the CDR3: TGTGCCATCAGTGAGTCGGGGGTTCCAGGTTCACCCCTCCACTTT.

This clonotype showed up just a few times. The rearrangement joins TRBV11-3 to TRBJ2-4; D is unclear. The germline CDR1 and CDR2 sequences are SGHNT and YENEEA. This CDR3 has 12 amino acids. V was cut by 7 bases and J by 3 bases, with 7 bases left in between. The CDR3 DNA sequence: TGTGCCAGCATCGCAGTCAAAAACATTCAGTACTTC. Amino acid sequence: CASIAVKNIQYF.

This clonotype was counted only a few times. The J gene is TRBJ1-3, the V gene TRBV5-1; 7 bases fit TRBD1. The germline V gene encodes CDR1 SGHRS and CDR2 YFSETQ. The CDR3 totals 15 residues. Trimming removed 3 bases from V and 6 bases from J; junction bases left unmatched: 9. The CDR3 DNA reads TGCGCCAGCAGCTCGGGACAGCTCCCCCCAAACACCATATATTTT. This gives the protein CASSSGQLPPNTIYF.

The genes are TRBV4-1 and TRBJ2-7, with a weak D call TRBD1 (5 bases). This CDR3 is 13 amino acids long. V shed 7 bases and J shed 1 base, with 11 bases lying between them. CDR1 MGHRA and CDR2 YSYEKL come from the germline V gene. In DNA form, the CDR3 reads TGCGCCAGCAAAGGGGTTGGGTCCTACGAGCAGTACTTC. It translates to CASKGVGSYEQYF.

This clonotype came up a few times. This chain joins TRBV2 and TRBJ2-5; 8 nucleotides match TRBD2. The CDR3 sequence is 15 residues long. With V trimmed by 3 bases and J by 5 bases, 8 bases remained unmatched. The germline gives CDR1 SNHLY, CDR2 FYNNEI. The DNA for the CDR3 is TGTGCCAGCAGTGACGTCGGTAGCGGGGTTGAGACCCAGTACTTC. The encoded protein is CASSDVGSGVETQYF.

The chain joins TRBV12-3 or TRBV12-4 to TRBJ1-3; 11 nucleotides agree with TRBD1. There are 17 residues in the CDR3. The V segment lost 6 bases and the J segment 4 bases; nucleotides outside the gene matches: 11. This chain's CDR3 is CASSQGQGGLWGNTIYF. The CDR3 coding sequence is TGTGCCAGCAGCCAGGGACAGGGGGGGTTGTGGGGAAACACCATATATTTT.

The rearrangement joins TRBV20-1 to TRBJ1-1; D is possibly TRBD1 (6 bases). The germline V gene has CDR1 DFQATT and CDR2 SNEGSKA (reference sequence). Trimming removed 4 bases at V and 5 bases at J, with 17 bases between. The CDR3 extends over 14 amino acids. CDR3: CSAIQGTRRTEAFF. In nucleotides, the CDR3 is TGCAGTGCTATTCAGGGGACGAGGCGGACTGAAGCTTTCTTT.

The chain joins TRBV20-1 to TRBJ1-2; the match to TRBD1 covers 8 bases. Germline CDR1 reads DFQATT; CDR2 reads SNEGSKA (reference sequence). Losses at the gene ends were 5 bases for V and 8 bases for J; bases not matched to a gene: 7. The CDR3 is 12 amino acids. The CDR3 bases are TGCAGTGCTTTCACAGGGGGGAAAGGCTACACCTTC. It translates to CSAFTGGKGYTF.

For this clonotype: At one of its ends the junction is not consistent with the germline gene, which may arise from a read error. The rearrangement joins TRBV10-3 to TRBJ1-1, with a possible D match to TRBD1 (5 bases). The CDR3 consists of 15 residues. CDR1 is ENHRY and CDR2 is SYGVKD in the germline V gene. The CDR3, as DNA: TGTGCCATCAGCCTAAGCTCGGGACCATCTCCAGAAGCTTTATTT. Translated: CAISLSSGPSPEALF.

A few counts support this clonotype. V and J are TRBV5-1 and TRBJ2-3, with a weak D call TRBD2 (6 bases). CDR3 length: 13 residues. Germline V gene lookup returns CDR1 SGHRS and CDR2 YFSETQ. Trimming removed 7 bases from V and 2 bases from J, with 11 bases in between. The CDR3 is CASQRGYTDTQYF. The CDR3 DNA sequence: TGCGCCAGCCAACGGGGGTACACAGATACGCAGTATTTT.

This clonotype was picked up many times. CDR3 region: CASSQDGGGNYGYTF. For the CDR3, the DNA is TGCGCCAGCAGCCAAGACGGAGGGGGAAACTATGGCTACACCTTC. This chain connects TRBV4-3 to TRBJ1-2; D is perhaps TRBD1 (6 bases). The CDR3 has 15 residues. CDR1 and CDR2 from the germline V gene are LGHNA and YSLEER. Trimming stripped 0 bases from V and 2 bases from J, with 10 bases between.

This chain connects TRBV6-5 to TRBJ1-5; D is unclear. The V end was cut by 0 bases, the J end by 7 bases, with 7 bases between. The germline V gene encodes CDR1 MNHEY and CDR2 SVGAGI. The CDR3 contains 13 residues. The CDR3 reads CASSYSVHQPQHF. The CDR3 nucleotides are TGTGCCAGCAGTTACTCGGTGCACCAGCCCCAGCATTTT.

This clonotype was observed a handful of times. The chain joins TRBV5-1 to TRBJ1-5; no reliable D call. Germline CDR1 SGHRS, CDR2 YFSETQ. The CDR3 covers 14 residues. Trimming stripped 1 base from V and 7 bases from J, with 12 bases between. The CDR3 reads CASSLWGLGQPQHF. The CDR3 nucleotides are TGCGCCAGCAGCTTGTGGGGTCTAGGGCAGCCCCAGCATTTT.

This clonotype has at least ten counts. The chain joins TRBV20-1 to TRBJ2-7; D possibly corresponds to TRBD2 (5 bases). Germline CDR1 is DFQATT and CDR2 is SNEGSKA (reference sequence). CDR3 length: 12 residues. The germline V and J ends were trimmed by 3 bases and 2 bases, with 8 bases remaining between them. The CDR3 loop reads CSARVGTYEQYV. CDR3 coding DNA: TGCAGTGCTAGGGTCGGGACCTACGAGCAGTACGTC.